A single sample gave rise to the 24 T cell receptor beta chains below, sequenced in a study of blood T cell repertoires in COVID-19. The repertoire was sequenced with immunoSEQ multiplex PCR; TCRdb's copy has only in-frame clones and lacks some. The sample lists some 57,000 clones, 75% to 95% occurring once. Sequencing used peripheral blood. These TCRs come from a man between 45 and 60 years old with active COVID-19.

The chain combines TRBV5-1 with TRBJ1-4; D remains unclear. The CDR3 runs to 15 residues. The V end was cut by 0 bases, the J end by 7 bases, with 13 bases between. Germline V lookup: CDR1 SGHRS, CDR2 YFSETQ. Here the CDR3 reads CASSLDSQRSEKLFF. The CDR3 DNA reads as TGCGCCAGCAGCTTGGACTCTCAAAGGAGTGAAAAACTGTTTTTT.

V usage is TRBV19 and J usage is TRBJ1-5; a possible D gene is TRBD1 (6 bases). This CDR3 region has 14 residues. In germline, CDR1 is LNHDA, CDR2 SQIVND (reference sequence). Written as DNA, the CDR3 is TGTGCGGGGGGGGCACCTTATAGCAATCAGCCCCAGCATTTT. It is translated as CAGGAPYSNQPQHF. Filled out from reference TRBV19 and TRBJ1-5, the complete variable domain reads DGGITQSPKYLFRKEGQNVTLSCEQNLNHDAMYWYRQDPGQGLRLIYYSQIVNDFQKGDIAEGYSVSREKKESFPLTVTSAQKNPTAFYLCAGGAPYSNQPQHFGDGTRLSIL.

The chain employs TRBV2 and TRBJ2-1; perhaps TRBD1 as D (5 bases). CDR3 length equals 15 residues. Germline assignment: CDR1 SNHLY and CDR2 FYNNEI. Trimming cost V 7 bases and J 8 bases, with 21 bases left between them. The CDR3 spells CASTHLDTGGDEQFF. DNA of the CDR3: TGTGCCAGCACTCATCTGGACACGGGTGGGGATGAGCAGTTCTTC.

The chain has TRBV5-4 and TRBJ1-2, with a possible D match to TRBD1 (6 bases). Germline CDR1 and CDR2: SGHNT and YYREEE (reference sequence). V was cut by 0 bases and J by 4 bases, with 10 bases left in between. The CDR3 is 14 amino acids. CDR3 sequence reads: CASSLATGSYGYTF. CDR3 in DNA: TGTGCCAGCAGCTTGGCCACAGGGAGCTATGGCTACACCTTC.

J is TRBJ2-5 and V is TRBV7-7; 8 nucleotides line up with TRBD2. CDR1 SSHAT and CDR2 FNYEAQ come from the germline V gene (reference sequence). The CDR3 is 18 amino acids. J was trimmed by 1 base and V by 4 bases; bases with no gene match: 14. The CDR3 is CASSWLAGGPTSQETQYF. The CDR3 bases are TGTGCCAGCAGCTGGCTGGCGGGGGGTCCGACGTCCCAAGAGACCCAGTACTTC.

The rearrangement uses TRBV19 and TRBJ1-2; D remains unclear. The CDR3 covers 14 residues. Germline CDR1 LNHDA, CDR2 SQIVND (reference sequence). Trimming stripped 3 bases from V and 4 bases from J, with 12 bases between. For the CDR3, the DNA is TGTGCCAGTAGTATTGTTGGCGGGATCTATGGCTACACCTTC. It specifies CASSIVGGIYGYTF.

V is TRBV2 and J is TRBJ2-2; 9 bases fit TRBD2. The CDR3 covers 16 residues. Germline-derived CDR1 and CDR2 are SNHLY and FYNNEI. Trimming at V came to 2 bases and at J to 4 bases, leaving 5 bases not matched to a gene. CDR3 coding DNA: TGTGCCAGCAGTGAACAAGCGGGAGGAGTCACCGGGGAGCTGTTTTTT. This translates into CASSEQAGGVTGELFF.

V and J are TRBV5-1 and TRBJ2-3, with D perhaps matching TRBD2 (5 bases). Trimming cost V 2 bases and J 1 base, with 8 bases left between them. Germline V gene sequence: CDR1 SGHRS, CDR2 YFSETQ. CDR3 size: 14 residues. The chain's CDR3 is CASSFRTGTDTQYF. The CDR3 DNA follows: TGCGCCAGCAGCTTCCGGACTGGCACAGATACGCAGTATTTT.

The rearrangement uses TRBV7-8 and TRBJ2-5, with 9 bases fitting TRBD2. Trimming cost V 5 bases and J 5 bases; bases outside gene matches: 24. The germline gives CDR1 SGHVS, CDR2 FQNEAQ. The CDR3 is made up of 20 amino acids. CDR3 protein: CASSARPRGRADFFRETQYF. CDR3 nucleotides: TGTGCCAGCAGCGCCCGCCCGCGCGGGAGGGCCGACTTCTTCCGGGAGACCCAGTACTTC.

The chain uses TRBV28 and TRBJ1-5, with D unresolved. The CDR3 contains 13 residues. Trimming pared 8 bases from V and 1 base from J, leaving 9 bases between. The germline V gene has CDR1 MDHEN and CDR2 SYDVKM. The CDR3 DNA reads TGTGCCAGCTTAGCGGCGAGCAATCAGCCCCAGCATTTT. Translation gives CASLAASNQPQHF.

The rearrangement joins TRBV29-1 to TRBJ2-7; D unclear. CDR1 and CDR2 from the germline V gene are SQVTM and ANQGSEA. There are 11 residues in the CDR3. V lost 6 bases and J 0 bases, leaving 6 bases between the germline ends. The CDR3 is CSVHNSYEQYF. CDR3 nucleotides: TGCAGCGTACACAACTCCTACGAGCAGTACTTC.

This chain connects TRBV27 to TRBJ2-7, with TRBD1 matching 7 bases. The CDR3 has 14 amino acids. CDR1 and CDR2 from the germline V gene are MNHEY and SMNVEV (reference sequence). V gave up 0 bases and J gave up 1 base; unmatched junction bases: 0. CDR3 sequence reads: CASSLSGQSYEQYF. The CDR3 region has the DNA TGTGCCAGCAGTTTATCGGGACAGTCCTACGAGCAGTACTTC.

The chain is built from TRBV3-1 (or the pseudogene TRBV3-2) and TRBJ1-3, with 7 bases matching TRBD1. The CDR3 is 14 residues long. Germline values: CDR1 LGHDT, CDR2 YNNKEL (reference sequence). The ends lost 4 bases at V and 4 bases at J; junction bases unmatched: 4. This chain's CDR3 is CASSRSTGGNTIYF. CDR3 nucleotide sequence: TGTGCCAGCAGCCGATCGACAGGGGGAAACACCATATATTTT.

The chain combines TRBV30 with TRBJ1-1; 7 bases are shared with TRBD1. CDR1 GTSNPN and CDR2 SVGIG come from the germline V gene (reference sequence). The CDR3 runs 13 residues. V was pared by 3 bases and J by 3 bases, with 4 bases of the junction left unmatched. The CDR3 bases are TGTGCCTGGAGGAGGGGGCGCGACACTGAAGCTTTCTTT. Its translation is CAWRRGRDTEAFF.

The chain carries TRBV5-4 and TRBJ2-3, with 14 bases lining up with TRBD2. V shed 3 bases, J shed 4 bases, and the junction held 7 bases outside the gene matches. This CDR3 is built from 17 residues. Germline V gene lookup returns CDR1 SGHNT and CDR2 YYREEE (reference sequence). The CDR3 DNA sequence: TGTGCCAGCAGCTCTGGGACTAGCGGGGGTATTTCAGATACGCAGTATTTT. Amino acid sequence: CASSSGTSGGISDTQYF. Full variable domain (remainder filled in from reference TRBV5-4 and TRBJ2-3): ETGVTQSPTHLIKTRGQQVTLRCSSQSGHNTVSWYQQALGQGPQFIFQYYREEENGRGNFPPRFSGLQFPNYSSELNVNALELDDSALYLCASSSGTSGGISDTQYFGPGTRLTVL.

The V call is TRBV11-2, the J call TRBJ2-1; 7 nucleotides match TRBD1. From germline, CDR1 is SGHAT and CDR2 FQNNGV. V shed 5 bases, J shed 0 bases, and the junction held 4 bases outside the gene matches. The CDR3 runs 15 residues. CDR3 region: CASSRAGGSYNEQFF. The CDR3 region has the DNA TGTGCCAGCAGCCGGGCAGGGGGCTCCTACAATGAGCAGTTCTTC.

The CDR3 coding sequence is TGTGCCAGCAGCTCAACGACTTGGTTTGGGGAGGGCTACACCTTC. Protein product: CASSSTTWFGEGYTF. The V and J genes are TRBV7-2 and TRBJ1-2; D not certain. The length of the CDR3 is 15 residues. V lost 4 bases to trimming and J lost 8 bases, with 20 bases between them. The germline V gene encodes CDR1 SGHTA and CDR2 FQGNSA. The full variable domain, its missing parts supplied by reference TRBV7-2 and TRBJ1-2, is GAGVSQSPSNKVTEKGKDVELRCDPISGHTALYWYRQSLGQGLEFLIYFQGNSAPDKSGLPSDRFSAERTGGSVSTLTIQRTQQEDSAVYLCASSSTTWFGEGYTFGSGTRLTVV.

The gene calls are TRBV12-3 or TRBV12-4 and TRBJ2-1; 10 bases align to TRBD2. This CDR3 region has 13 residues. The trim removed 6 bases at V and 8 bases at J, leaving 4 bases unmatched. The CDR3 region is CASSNLAGDEQFF. The CDR3 nucleotides are TGTGCCAGCAGCAACCTAGCGGGGGATGAGCAGTTCTTC.

The rearrangement joins TRBV9 to TRBJ2-1, with a weak D call TRBD2 (6 bases). The germline CDR1 and CDR2 sequences are SGDLS and YYNGEE. V lost 4 bases to trimming and J lost 0 bases, with 11 bases between them. The CDR3 contains 15 residues. The CDR3 bases are TGTGCCAGCAGCAAAGGAGGGAGCTCCTACAATGAGCAGTTCTTC. Amino acid sequence: CASSKGGSSYNEQFF.

V and J are TRBV7-2 and TRBJ1-1; no reliable D call. Germline-derived CDR1 and CDR2 are SGHTA and FQGNSA. CDR3 length equals 13 residues. The germline V and J ends were trimmed by 2 bases and 1 base, with 5 bases remaining between them. CDR3 nucleotide sequence: TGTGCCAGCAGCTTAATAGCGAACACTGAAGCTTTCTTT. Translated, it gives CASSLIANTEAFF.

The V gene is TRBV18, the J gene TRBJ1-1; D might be TRBD1 (6 bases). The CDR3 is 13 residues long. Germline V gene data show CDR1 as KGHSH and CDR2 as LQKENI. The V and J ends lost 3 bases and 6 bases respectively, with 11 bases between them. The CDR3 protein is CASSPQGSAEAFF. CDR3 bases: TGTGCCAGCTCACCCCAGGGGAGCGCTGAAGCTTTCTTT.

The V call is TRBV6-5, the J call TRBJ1-2; 7 bases agree with TRBD1. CDR3 size: 11 residues. Trimming took 6 bases from V and 9 from J; bases not matched to a gene: 4. Germline CDR1 MNHEY, CDR2 SVGAGI. This CDR3 is CASSSGGSYTF. CDR3 bases: TGTGCCAGCAGCTCAGGGGGGAGCTACACCTTC.

The V call is TRBV5-1, the J call TRBJ2-3; 8 positions match TRBD1. Germline V gives CDR1 SGHRS, CDR2 YFSETQ. The CDR3 totals 15 residues. V was pared by 4 bases and J by 6 bases, with 10 bases of the junction left unmatched. The CDR3 nucleotides are TGCGCCAGCAGCCCCGACAGGGGTAATGGGGATACGCAGTATTTT. Translating gives CASSPDRGNGDTQYF. The full variable domain, in which reference TRBV5-1 and TRBJ2-3 provide the parts outside the CDR3, is KAGVTQTPRYLIKTRGQQVTLSCSPISGHRSVSWYQQTPGQGLQFLFEYFSETQRNKGNFPGRFSGRQFSNSRSEMNVSTLELGDSALYLCASSPDRGNGDTQYFGPGTRLTVL.

This clone was detected only a few times. The chain combines TRBV28 with TRBJ1-2, with 9 bases matching TRBD1. This CDR3 spans 14 amino acids. J was trimmed by 6 bases and V by 6 bases; bases with no gene match: 8. CDR1 and CDR2 (germline): MDHEN, SYDVKM. CDR3 amino acids: CASSRGQGRNGYTF. CDR3 bases: TGTGCCAGCAGCCGCGGACAGGGGAGGAATGGCTACACCTTC.